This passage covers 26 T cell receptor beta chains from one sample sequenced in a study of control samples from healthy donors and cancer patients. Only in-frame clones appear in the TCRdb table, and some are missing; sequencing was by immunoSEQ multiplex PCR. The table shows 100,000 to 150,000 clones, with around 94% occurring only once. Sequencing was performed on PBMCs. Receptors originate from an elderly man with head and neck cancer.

The CDR3 nucleotides are TGCAGTCTTACCGGACGTATGAACACTGAAGCTTTCTTT. The encoded protein is CSLTGRMNTEAFF. This rearrangement joins TRBV29-1 to TRBJ1-1; D is uncertain. The CDR3 runs 13 residues. Germline V CDR1 and CDR2: SQVTM, ANQGSEA.

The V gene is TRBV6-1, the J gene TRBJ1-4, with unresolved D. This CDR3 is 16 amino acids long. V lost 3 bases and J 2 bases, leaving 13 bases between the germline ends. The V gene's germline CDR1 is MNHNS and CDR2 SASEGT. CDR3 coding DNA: TGTGCCAGCAGTGAGATTTTCCGAACCACTAATGAAAAACTGTTTTTT. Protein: CASSEIFRTTNEKLFF.

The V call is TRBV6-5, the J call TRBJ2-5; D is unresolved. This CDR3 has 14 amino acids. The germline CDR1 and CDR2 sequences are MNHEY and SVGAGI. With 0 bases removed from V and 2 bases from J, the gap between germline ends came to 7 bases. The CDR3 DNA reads TGTGCCAGCAGTTACTCGGCTCCTCAAGAGACCCAGTACTTC. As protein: CASSYSAPQETQYF.

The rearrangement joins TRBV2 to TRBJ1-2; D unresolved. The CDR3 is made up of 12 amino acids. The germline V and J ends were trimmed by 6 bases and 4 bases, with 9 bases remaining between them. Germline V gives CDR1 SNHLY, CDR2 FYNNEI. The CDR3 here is CASRPSFYGYTF. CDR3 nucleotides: TGTGCCAGCAGACCCAGCTTCTATGGCTACACCTTC.

The DNA for the CDR3 is TGCGCCAGCAGATCCGACAGGGCGGACACTGAAGCTTTCTTT. The encoded protein is CASRSDRADTEAFF. The gene calls are TRBV5-1 and TRBJ1-1, with 7 nucleotides matching TRBD1. The ends lost 5 bases at V and 3 bases at J; junction bases unmatched: 7. Germline loops: CDR1 SGHRS, CDR2 YFSETQ. The CDR3 runs to 14 residues.

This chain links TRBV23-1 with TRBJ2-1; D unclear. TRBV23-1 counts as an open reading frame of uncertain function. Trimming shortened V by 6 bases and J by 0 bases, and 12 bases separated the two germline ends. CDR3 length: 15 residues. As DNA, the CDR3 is TGCGCCAGCAGAGCAACACGGAGCTCCTACAATGAGCAGTTCTTC. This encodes CASRATRSSYNEQFF.

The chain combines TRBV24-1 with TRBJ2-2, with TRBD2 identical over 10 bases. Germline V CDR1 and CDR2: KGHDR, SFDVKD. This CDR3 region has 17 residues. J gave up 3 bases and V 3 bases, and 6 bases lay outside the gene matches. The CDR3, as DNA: TGTGCCACCAGTGATAAATCTAGCGGGAGATACACCGGGGAGCTGTTTTTT. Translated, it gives CATSDKSSGRYTGELFF.

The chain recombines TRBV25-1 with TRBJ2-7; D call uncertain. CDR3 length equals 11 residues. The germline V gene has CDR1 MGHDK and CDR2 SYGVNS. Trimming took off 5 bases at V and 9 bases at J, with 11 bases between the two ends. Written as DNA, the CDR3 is TGTGCCAGCAGTCTTGAGTCGGTGCAGTACTTC. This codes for CASSLESVQYF.

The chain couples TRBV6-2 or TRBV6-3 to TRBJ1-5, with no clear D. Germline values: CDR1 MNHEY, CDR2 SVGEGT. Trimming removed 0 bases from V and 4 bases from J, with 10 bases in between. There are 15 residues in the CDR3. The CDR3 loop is CASSYSRIPNQPQHF. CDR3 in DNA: TGTGCCAGCAGTTACTCTAGGATCCCTAATCAGCCCCAGCATTTT.

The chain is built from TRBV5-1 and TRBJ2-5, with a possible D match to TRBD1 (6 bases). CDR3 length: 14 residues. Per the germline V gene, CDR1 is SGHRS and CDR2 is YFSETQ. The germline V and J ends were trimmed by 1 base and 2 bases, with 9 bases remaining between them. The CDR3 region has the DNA TGCGCCAGCAGCTTGACAGGGCTGCAAGAGACCCAGTACTTC. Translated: CASSLTGLQETQYF.

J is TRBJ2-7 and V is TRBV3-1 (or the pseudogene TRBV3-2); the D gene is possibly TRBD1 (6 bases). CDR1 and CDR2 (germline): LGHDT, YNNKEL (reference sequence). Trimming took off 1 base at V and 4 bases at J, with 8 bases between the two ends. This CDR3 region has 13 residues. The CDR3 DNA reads TGTGCCAGCAGCCAAGTACAGGGATACGAGCAGTACTTC. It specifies CASSQVQGYEQYF.

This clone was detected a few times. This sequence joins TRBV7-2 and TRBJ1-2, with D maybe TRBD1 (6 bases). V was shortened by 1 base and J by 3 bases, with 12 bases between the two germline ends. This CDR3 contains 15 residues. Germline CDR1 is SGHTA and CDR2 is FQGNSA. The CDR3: CASSLDRGADYGYTF. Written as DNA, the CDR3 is TGTGCCAGCAGCTTAGACCGGGGGGCGGACTATGGCTACACCTTC. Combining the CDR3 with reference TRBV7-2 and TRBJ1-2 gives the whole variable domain GAGVSQSPSNKVTEKGKDVELRCDPISGHTALYWYRQSLGQGLEFLIYFQGNSAPDKSGLPSDRFSAERTGGSVSTLTIQRTQQEDSAVYLCASSLDRGADYGYTFGSGTRLTVV.

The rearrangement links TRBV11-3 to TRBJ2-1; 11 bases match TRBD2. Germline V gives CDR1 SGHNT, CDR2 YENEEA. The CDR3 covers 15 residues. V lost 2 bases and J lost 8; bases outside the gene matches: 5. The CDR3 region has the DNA TGTGCCAGCAGCTTACTAGCGGGAGGTTTGGATGAGCAGTTCTTC. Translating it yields CASSLLAGGLDEQFF.

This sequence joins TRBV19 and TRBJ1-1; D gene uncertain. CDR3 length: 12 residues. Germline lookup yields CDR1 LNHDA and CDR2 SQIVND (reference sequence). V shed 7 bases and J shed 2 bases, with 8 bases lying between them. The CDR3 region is CASTVGNTEAFF. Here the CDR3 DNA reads TGTGCCAGTACGGTAGGAAACACTGAAGCTTTCTTT.

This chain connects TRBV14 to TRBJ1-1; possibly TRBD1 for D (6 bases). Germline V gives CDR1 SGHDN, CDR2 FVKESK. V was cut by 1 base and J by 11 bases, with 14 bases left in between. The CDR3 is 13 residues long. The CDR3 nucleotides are TGTGCCAGCAGCCAAGTCCGAACAGGGCTGGCTTTCTTT. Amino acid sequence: CASSQVRTGLAFF.

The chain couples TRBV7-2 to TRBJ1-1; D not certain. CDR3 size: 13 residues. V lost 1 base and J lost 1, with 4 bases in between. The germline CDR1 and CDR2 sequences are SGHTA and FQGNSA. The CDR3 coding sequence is TGTGCCAGCAGCTTAGACCAGAACACTGAAGCTTTCTTT. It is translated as CASSLDQNTEAFF.

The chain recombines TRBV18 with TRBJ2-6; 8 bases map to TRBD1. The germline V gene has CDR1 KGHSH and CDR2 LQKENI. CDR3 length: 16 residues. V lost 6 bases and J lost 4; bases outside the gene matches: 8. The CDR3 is CASSPLTGAGANVLTF. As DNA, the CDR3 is TGTGCCAGCTCCCCCCTGACAGGGGCCGGGGCCAACGTCCTGACTTTC.

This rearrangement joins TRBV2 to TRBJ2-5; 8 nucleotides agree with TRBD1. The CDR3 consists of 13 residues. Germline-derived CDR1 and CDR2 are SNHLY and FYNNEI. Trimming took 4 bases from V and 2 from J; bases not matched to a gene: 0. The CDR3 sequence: CASSGTGQETQYF. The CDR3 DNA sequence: TGTGCCAGCAGTGGGACAGGGCAAGAGACCCAGTACTTC.

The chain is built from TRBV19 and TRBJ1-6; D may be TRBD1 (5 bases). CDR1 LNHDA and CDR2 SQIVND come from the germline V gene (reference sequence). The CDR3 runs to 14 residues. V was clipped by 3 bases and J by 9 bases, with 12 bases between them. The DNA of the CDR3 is TGTGCCAGTAGTATCCGCAGGGATGGTTCACCCCTCCACTTT. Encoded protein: CASSIRRDGSPLHF.

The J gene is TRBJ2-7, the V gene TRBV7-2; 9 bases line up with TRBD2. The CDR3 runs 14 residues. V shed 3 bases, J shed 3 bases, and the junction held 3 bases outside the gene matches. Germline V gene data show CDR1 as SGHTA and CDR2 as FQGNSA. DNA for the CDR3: TGTGCCAGCAGCTTGGGACTAGCAAACTACGAGCAGTACTTC. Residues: CASSLGLANYEQYF.

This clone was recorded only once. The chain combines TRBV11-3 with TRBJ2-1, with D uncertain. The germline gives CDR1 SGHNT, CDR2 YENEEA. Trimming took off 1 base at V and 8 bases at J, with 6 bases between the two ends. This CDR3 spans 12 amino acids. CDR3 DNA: TGTGCCAGCAGCTTAGGTTCCCATGAGCAGTTCTTC. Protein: CASSLGSHEQFF.

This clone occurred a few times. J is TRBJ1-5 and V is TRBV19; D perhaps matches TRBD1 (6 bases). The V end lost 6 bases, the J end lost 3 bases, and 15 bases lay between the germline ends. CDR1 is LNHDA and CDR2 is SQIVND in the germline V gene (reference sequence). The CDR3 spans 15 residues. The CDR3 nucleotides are TGTGCCAGTAGCGCACAGGGAGGGCTCAATCAGCCCCAGCATTTT. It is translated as CASSAQGGLNQPQHF. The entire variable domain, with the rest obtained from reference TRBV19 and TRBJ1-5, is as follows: DGGITQSPKYLFRKEGQNVTLSCEQNLNHDAMYWYRQDPGQGLRLIYYSQIVNDFQKGDIAEGYSVSREKKESFPLTVTSAQKNPTAFYLCASSAQGGLNQPQHFGDGTRLSIL.

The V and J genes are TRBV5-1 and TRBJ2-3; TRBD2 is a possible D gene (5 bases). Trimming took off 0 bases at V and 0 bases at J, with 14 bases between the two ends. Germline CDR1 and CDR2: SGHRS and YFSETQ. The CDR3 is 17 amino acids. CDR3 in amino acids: CASSLGLGSESTDTQYF. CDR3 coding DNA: TGCGCCAGCAGCTTGGGTCTGGGTAGCGAGAGCACAGATACGCAGTATTTT. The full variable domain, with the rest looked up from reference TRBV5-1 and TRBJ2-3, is KAGVTQTPRYLIKTRGQQVTLSCSPISGHRSVSWYQQTPGQGLQFLFEYFSETQRNKGNFPGRFSGRQFSNSRSEMNVSTLELGDSALYLCASSLGLGSESTDTQYFGPGTRLTVL.

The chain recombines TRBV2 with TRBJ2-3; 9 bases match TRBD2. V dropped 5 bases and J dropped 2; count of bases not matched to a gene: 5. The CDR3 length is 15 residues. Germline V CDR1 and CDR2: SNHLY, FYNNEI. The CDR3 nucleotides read TGTGCCAGCAGTTTCCTAGCGGGACTCACAGATACGCAGTATTTT. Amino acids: CASSFLAGLTDTQYF.

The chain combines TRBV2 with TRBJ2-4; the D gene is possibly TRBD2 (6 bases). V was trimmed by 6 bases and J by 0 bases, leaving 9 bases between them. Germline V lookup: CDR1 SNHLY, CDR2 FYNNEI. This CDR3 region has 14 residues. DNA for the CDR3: TGTGCCAGCAGGGGGGGAACAGCCAAAAACATTCAGTACTTC. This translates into CASRGGTAKNIQYF.

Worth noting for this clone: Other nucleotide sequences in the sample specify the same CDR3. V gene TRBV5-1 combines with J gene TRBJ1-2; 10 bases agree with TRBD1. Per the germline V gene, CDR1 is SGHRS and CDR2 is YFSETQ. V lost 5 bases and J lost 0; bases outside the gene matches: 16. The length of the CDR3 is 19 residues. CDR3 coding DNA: TGCGCCAGCAGAGGGACAGGGGCTCCCGGTGCCTCTTCTAACTATGGCTACACCTTC. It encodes CASRGTGAPGASSNYGYTF.